The 27 T cell receptor beta chains below all came from one sample that was sequenced in a study of PD-1 blockade in classical Hodgkin lymphoma. Each patient's relapse followed autologous stem cell transplantation, and brentuximab vedotin exposure varied. Repertoires were generated with immunoSEQ multiplex PCR, while TCRdb's copy carries only in-frame clones and drops some. In the table there are more than 50,000 clones, 90% of which are singletons. The sample consisted of peripheral blood mononuclear cells (PBMCs), taken at baseline. Receptor source: a human donor with classical Hodgkin lymphoma.

This clone occurred once. The chain links TRBV25-1 to TRBJ2-1, with TRBD2 matching 8 bases. Germline CDR1 reads MGHDK; CDR2 reads SYGVNS. With 1 base clipped from V and 6 bases from J, the junction kept 8 bases outside the gene matches. The CDR3 is made up of 16 amino acids. The CDR3 nucleotides read TGTGCCAGCAGTGAATTTACCGGGGGGGCCCTCAATGAGCAGTTCTTC. Translated, it gives CASSEFTGGALNEQFF.

The chain uses TRBV13 and TRBJ2-7; 9 nucleotides align to TRBD1. J gave up 1 base and V 5 bases, and 6 bases lay outside the gene matches. The germline CDR1 and CDR2 sequences are PRHDT and FYEKMQ (reference sequence). The CDR3 consists of 15 residues. In DNA, the CDR3 is TGTGCCAGCAGCCCCGGGGGGACAGGGTCCTACGAGCAGTACTTC. Translated, it gives CASSPGGTGSYEQYF.

The V and J genes are TRBV28 and TRBJ2-1; 8 bases agree with TRBD2. Germline V gene lookup returns CDR1 MDHEN and CDR2 SYDVKM. The CDR3 length is 14 residues. J lost 6 bases, V lost 6 bases, and 7 bases had no gene match. The CDR3 spells CASRTGTRVNEQFF. The CDR3, as DNA: TGTGCCAGCAGAACCGGGACTAGGGTCAATGAGCAGTTCTTC.

V is TRBV10-2 and J is TRBJ2-2, with D perhaps matching TRBD1 or TRBD2 (6 bases each). This CDR3 contains 15 residues. The germline gives CDR1 WSHSY, CDR2 SAAADI. Trimming pared 6 bases from V and 1 base from J, leaving 12 bases between. The CDR3 is CASRLGGRNTGELFF. DNA for the CDR3: TGCGCCAGCAGATTGGGGGGCAGGAACACCGGGGAGCTGTTTTTT.

This chain uses TRBV15 with TRBJ2-3; the match to TRBD1 covers 9 bases. The CDR3 contains 18 residues. CDR1 and CDR2 from the germline V gene are LNHNV and YYDKDF (reference sequence). The V gene end was trimmed by 0 bases and the J gene end by 2 bases; junction bases not matched to a gene: 9. Written as DNA, the CDR3 is TGTGCCACCAGCAGAGATTTCTTCGGGACAGGGAACACAGATACGCAGTATTTT. Its protein product is CATSRDFFGTGNTDTQYF.

This chain uses TRBV30 with TRBJ2-7; no clear D gene. Trimming took off 0 bases at V and 9 bases at J, with 3 bases between the two ends. Germline V gives CDR1 GTSNPN, CDR2 SVGIG (reference sequence). The CDR3 length is 9 residues. CDR3 sequence: CAWSVGQYF. CDR3 coding DNA: TGTGCCTGGAGTGTGGGGCAGTACTTC. The full variable domain, its missing parts supplied by reference TRBV30 and TRBJ2-7, is SQTIHQWPATLVQPVGSPLSLECTVEGTSNPNLYWYRQAAGRGLQLLFYSVGIGQISSEVPQNLSASRPQDRQFILSSKKLLLSDSGFYLCAWSVGQYFGPGTRLTVT.

This sequence joins TRBV5-6 and TRBJ2-1; D perhaps matches TRBD1 (6 bases). Trimming took off 2 bases at V and 2 bases at J, with 11 bases between the two ends. The CDR3 runs 15 residues. CDR1 is SGHDT, CDR2 YYEEEE, per germline. CDR3 bases: TGTGCCAGCAGCTTCGAACAGGGACCCTACAATGAGCAGTTCTTC. Protein: CASSFEQGPYNEQFF.

This clone was seen only once. CDR3 residues: CASSVGLLRNEQYF. DNA for the CDR3: TGTGCCAGCAGTGTCGGGCTTCTTCGGAACGAGCAGTACTTC. The chain recombines TRBV28 with TRBJ2-7, with D uncertain. This CDR3 region has 14 residues. Germline CDR1 MDHEN, CDR2 SYDVKM. The V and J ends lost 5 bases and 5 bases respectively, with 16 bases between them. Based on the CDR3 plus reference TRBV28 and TRBJ2-7, the full variable domain is DVKVTQSSRYLVKRTGEKVFLECVQDMDHENMFWYRQDPGLGLRLIYFSYDVKMKEKGDIPEGYSVSREKKERFSLILESASTNQTSMYLCASSVGLLRNEQYFGPGTRLTVT.

This clone has a handful of counts. The chain has TRBV6-5 and TRBJ1-5; D remains unclear. Deletions cut 1 base from V and 6 bases from J, with 4 bases between. CDR3 size: 12 residues. The germline CDR1 and CDR2 sequences are MNHEY and SVGAGI. The CDR3 DNA reads as TGTGCCAGCAGTTACTTTAGTCAGCCCCAGCATTTT. Amino acids: CASSYFSQPQHF.

The chain is built from TRBV5-8 and TRBJ2-3; 8 bases map to TRBD1. This CDR3 comprises 19 residues. After removal of 4 bases from V and 6 bases from J, the junction contained 22 bases not matched to a gene. From germline, CDR1 is SGHTS and CDR2 YDEGEE. The CDR3 DNA reads TGTGCCAGCAGCCCACTCTTACTTCCGTGGGACAGGATAAGGGATACGCAGTATTTT. Protein sequence: CASSPLLLPWDRIRDTQYF.

The V and J genes are TRBV27 and TRBJ2-1, with TRBD2 matching 12 bases. V shed 6 bases and J 5 bases; nucleotides not matched to a gene: 2. In germline, CDR1 is MNHEY, CDR2 SMNVEV (reference sequence). The CDR3 has 14 amino acids. CDR3 coding DNA: TGTGCCAGCAGCCGACTAGCGGGGGACAATGAGCAGTTCTTC. As protein: CASSRLAGDNEQFF.

The CDR3 DNA follows: TGTGCCAGCGGGGTTTGGAGCTACGAGCAGTACTTC. Translating it yields CASGVWSYEQYF. The rearrangement joins TRBV28 to TRBJ2-7; no clear D gene. The CDR3 is 12 residues long. V lost 8 bases and J lost 3, with 11 bases in between. Germline CDR1 MDHEN, CDR2 SYDVKM.

The chain combines TRBV7-2 with TRBJ2-3; D perhaps matches TRBD1 (5 bases). V lost 4 bases and J lost 2, with 16 bases in between. The CDR3 runs to 16 residues. Germline values: CDR1 SGHTA, CDR2 FQGNSA. The CDR3 region is CASSSLLVGPTDTQYF. The CDR3 DNA sequence: TGTGCCAGCAGCTCACTTCTGGTGGGGCCCACAGATACGCAGTATTTT.

The gene calls are TRBV7-6 and TRBJ2-5; TRBD2 aligns across 10 bases. V lost 4 bases, J lost 4 bases, and 6 bases stayed unmatched. Germline lookup yields CDR1 SGHVS and CDR2 FNYEAQ. CDR3 length: 15 residues. The CDR3, as DNA: TGTGCCAGCAGCTATCCAGCGGGGGGGCTAGAGACCCAGTACTTC. It specifies CASSYPAGGLETQYF.

This chain connects TRBV10-2 to TRBJ2-7; 9 positions match TRBD1. Germline-derived CDR1 and CDR2 are WSHSY and SAAADI. Trimming removed 8 bases from V and 4 bases from J; junction bases left unmatched: 12. There are 15 residues in the CDR3. CDR3 nucleotide sequence: TGCGCCAGCTATGGAATGGGACAGGGACTTTACGAGCAGTACTTC. The encoded protein is CASYGMGQGLYEQYF.

The J gene is TRBJ2-7, the V gene TRBV4-1; the D gene is possibly TRBD2 (6 bases). Germline values: CDR1 MGHRA, CDR2 YSYEKL. Trimming removed 1 base at V and 2 bases at J, with 12 bases between. The CDR3 runs 15 residues. The CDR3 DNA reads TGCGCCAGCAGCCAAGGTGGGGGGAGGACCTACGAGCAGTACTTC. Its translation is CASSQGGGRTYEQYF.

This clone has only one observation. This sequence joins TRBV18 and TRBJ1-4; maybe TRBD1 (5 bases). Trimming took off 2 bases at V and 7 bases at J, with 11 bases between the two ends. Germline V gene data show CDR1 as KGHSH and CDR2 as LQKENI. The CDR3 has 14 amino acids. CDR3 in amino acids: CASSPDRGIEKLFF. The CDR3, as DNA: TGTGCCAGCTCACCAGACAGAGGAATTGAAAAACTGTTTTTT.

V usage is TRBV6-1 and J usage is TRBJ1-1; tentatively, D is TRBD1 (5 bases). The germline V gene encodes CDR1 MNHNS and CDR2 SASEGT. This CDR3 is 14 amino acids long. Trimming cost V 4 bases and J 11 bases, with 20 bases left between them. CDR3 in DNA: TGTGCCAGCAGTGTTGGGACGAATACGCTTGGGGCTTTCTTT. Residues: CASSVGTNTLGAFF.

This chain links TRBV15 with TRBJ1-4; tentative D call: TRBD1 (5 bases). The germline V gene encodes CDR1 LNHNV and CDR2 YYDKDF (reference sequence). The CDR3 extends over 16 amino acids. Trimming left V 0 bases short and J 10 bases short, with 18 bases between. CDR3 region: CATSREGGSGSGKLFF. CDR3 in DNA: TGTGCCACCAGCAGAGAGGGGGGGAGTGGTTCGGGAAAACTGTTTTTT.

J is TRBJ2-7 and V is TRBV12-1. TRBV12-1 is a listed pseudogene. The CDR3 sequence is 15 residues long. The CDR3 here is CASNSGPGDPYEQYF. The CDR3 DNA sequence: TGTGCCAGCAATTCCGGGCCCGGAGATCCCTACGAGCAGTACTTC.

This clone was seen a single time. This chain connects TRBV19 to TRBJ2-1; D possibly corresponds to TRBD1 (5 bases). The germline V gene encodes CDR1 LNHDA and CDR2 SQIVND (reference sequence). Deletions cut 7 bases from V and 8 bases from J, with 18 bases between. The CDR3 extends over 14 amino acids. For the CDR3, the DNA is TGTGCCAGTATAGACGCCCAGGGTTTTGATGAGCAGTTCTTC. This sequence encodes CASIDAQGFDEQFF.

The chain carries TRBV10-1 and TRBJ1-1, with TRBD1 matching over 10 bases. This CDR3 has 14 residues. Germline CDR1 is WNHNN and CDR2 is SYGVQD (reference sequence). Unmatched junction bases numbered 5, after V lost 5 bases and J lost 5 bases. The CDR3 nucleotides read TGCGCCAGCAGTCCTCGGACAGGGGGAACTGAAGCTTTCTTT. This gives the protein CASSPRTGGTEAFF.

V gene TRBV28 combines with J gene TRBJ2-7, with 9 nucleotides matching TRBD2. Germline V gene lookup returns CDR1 MDHEN and CDR2 SYDVKM. The CDR3 is 17 residues long. Trimming at V came to 6 bases and at J to 1 base, leaving 13 bases not matched to a gene. The CDR3 region has the DNA TGTGCCAGCAGCCAATCCGGGATCCTAGCGGGGTCCTACGAGCAGTACTTC. This encodes CASSQSGILAGSYEQYF.

This clone was counted a single time. The chain employs TRBV7-2 and TRBJ2-1, with 8 bases that match TRBD1. This CDR3 contains 14 residues. Germline trimming cut 2 bases from V and 8 bases from J; bases unmatched to any gene: 5. Germline V lookup: CDR1 SGHTA, CDR2 FQGNSA. The CDR3 DNA sequence: TGTGCCAGCAGCTTAACGACAGGGGCCTATGAGCAGTTCTTC. Translating gives CASSLTTGAYEQFF.

V is TRBV5-1 and J is TRBJ2-1; the D gene could be TRBD1 or TRBD2 (5 bases each). CDR1 SGHRS and CDR2 YFSETQ come from the germline V gene. The CDR3 runs 15 residues. The ends were cut back, 4 bases at V and 0 bases at J, with 11 bases in the middle. The CDR3: CASSTGTSSYNEQFF. The DNA of the CDR3 is TGCGCCAGCAGCACGGGGACGAGCTCCTACAATGAGCAGTTCTTC.

The gene calls are TRBV10-3 and TRBJ1-2; D unclear. The CDR3 has 12 amino acids. V lost 4 bases and J lost 2, with 5 bases in between. Germline V gene data show CDR1 as ENHRY and CDR2 as SYGVKD. In DNA form, the CDR3 reads TGTGCCATCAGTGGACCGAACTATGGCTACACCTTC. It specifies CAISGPNYGYTF.

This clone occurred once. The chain is built from TRBV19 and TRBJ2-2, with D perhaps TRBD2 (5 bases). The CDR3 contains 15 residues. V lost 7 bases to trimming and J lost 1 base, with 13 bases between them. Germline V lookup: CDR1 LNHDA, CDR2 SQIVND (reference sequence). CDR3 in DNA: TGTGCCAGTACAACACGGGGTGTGAACACCGGGGAGCTGTTTTTT. It translates to CASTTRGVNTGELFF.